This T cell receptor (beta chain) appears in the sequencing data of a study of molecular identifiers for immune sequencing clone quantification. Study context: Replicate experiments took RNA from about 21,000 or 97,000 naive CD8 cells, divided it five ways and sequenced four.

The CDR3 totals 13 residues. Trimming cost V 3 bases and J 7 bases, with 7 bases left between them. From germline, CDR1 is MDHEN and CDR2 SYDVKM. Findings of the study overall: Clones that exceeded 20 RNA copies held over 99% of effector molecules, yet under 1% in naive cells. Spiked Jurkat TCR RNA equal to one cell could reportedly be picked out among one million naive cells.

TCRdb ran MiXCR on the PCR reads and lists one entry per CDR3 protein. Of approximately 680,000 distinct CDR3 sequences in the sample, around 25% are singletons; the top ten hold 0.75% to 0.8%. In the case of this clonotype: Antigen unknown.

This TCR was recovered from a human donor in good health. Some libraries in this study had Jurkat cell RNA spiked in. The sequenced material came from naive CD8+ T cells from blood, with Jurkat cell RNA spiked in. Subset meaning: FACS-sorted CD8+CD4-CCR7+CD45RA+ naive T cells. V is TRBV28 and J is TRBJ1-6; unclear D gene. CDR3 sequence reads: CASSFFENSPLHF. CDR3 coding DNA: TGTGCCAGCAGTTTTTTTGAGAATTCACCCCTCCACTTT. Together with reference TRBV28 and TRBJ1-6, the CDR3 gives the full variable domain: DVKVTQSSRYLVKRTGEKVFLECVQDMDHENMFWYRQDPGLGLRLIYFSYDVKMKEKGDIPEGYSVSREKKERFSLILESASTNQTSMYLCASSFFENSPLHFGNGTRLTVT.